The 2 T cell receptor beta chains below come from one sample, sequenced in a study of Ad26.COV2.S vaccination and SARS-CoV-2 variants. Profiled with immunoSEQ multiplex PCR; TCRdb holds only in-frame clones, not every one. This table holds roughly 500,000 clones, around 88% found once. Treatment: 19 received Ad26.COV2.S at low or high dose, single or two shots; about 5 received placebo; per-sample allocation not given. The samples date from day 63 after the first vaccine or placebo injection. This specimen was peripheral blood, taken in a trial of Ad26.COV2.S vaccine versus placebo. The receptors derive from a person between 18 and 65 years old who received the Ad26.COV2.S COVID-19 vaccine or a placebo.

The CDR3 DNA reads TGTGCCAGCAGCTTATCTGGGACTAGCGGGCGGCGTACGCAGTATTTT. Protein product: CASSLSGTSGRRTQYF. The chain employs TRBV7-3 and TRBJ2-3; 12 bases are a match to TRBD2. With V trimmed by 2 bases and J by 8 bases, 8 bases remained unmatched. Germline CDR1 is SGHTA and CDR2 is FQGTGA. The CDR3 contains 16 residues.

CDR3 region: CASSLGTAGGHNEQFF. The CDR3 region has the DNA TGTGCCAGCAGTCTCGGCACGGCGGGAGGGCACAATGAGCAGTTCTTC. This chain links TRBV6-2 or TRBV6-3 with TRBJ2-1; TRBD2 matches at 9 bases. This CDR3 is 16 amino acids long. After removal of 5 bases from V and 5 bases from J, the junction contained 10 bases not matched to a gene. Germline lookup yields CDR1 MNHEY and CDR2 SVGEGT.